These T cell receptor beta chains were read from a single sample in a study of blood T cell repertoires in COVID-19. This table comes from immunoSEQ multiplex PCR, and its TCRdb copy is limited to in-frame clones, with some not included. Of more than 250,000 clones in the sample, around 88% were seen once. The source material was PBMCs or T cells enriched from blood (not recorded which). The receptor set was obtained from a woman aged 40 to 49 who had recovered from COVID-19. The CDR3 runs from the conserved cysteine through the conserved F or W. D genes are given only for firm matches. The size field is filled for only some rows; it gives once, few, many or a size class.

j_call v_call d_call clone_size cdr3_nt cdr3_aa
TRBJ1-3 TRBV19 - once TGTGCCAGTACCCCACTCTCCTCTGGAAACACCATATATTTT CASTPLSSGNTIYF
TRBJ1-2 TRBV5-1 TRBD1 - TGCGCCAGCACCGGACAGGGGGACTATGGCTACACCTTC CASTGQGDYGYTF
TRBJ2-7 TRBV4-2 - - TGTGCCAGCAGCCAAGACCTTTACGAGCAGTACTTC CASSQDLYEQYF
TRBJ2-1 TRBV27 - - TGTGCCAGCAGTTTCGGCGGGAGAGGGGGTGAGCAGTTCTTC CASSFGGRGGEQFF
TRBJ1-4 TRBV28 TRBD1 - TGTGCCAGCAGTCAGTGGACAGGGGCGGATGAAAAACTGTTTTTT CASSQWTGADEKLFF
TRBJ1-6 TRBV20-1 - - TGCAGTGCTAGTCGTACACCTGTAAATAATTCACCCCTCCACTTT CSASRTPVNNSPLHF
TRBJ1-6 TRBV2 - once TGTGCCAGCAGTCAGGACAGTAGGAATTCACCCCTCCACTTT CASSQDSRNSPLHF
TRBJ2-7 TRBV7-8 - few TGTGCCAGCAGCTTAGCTGGTATGGGGGGCTACGAGCAGTACTTC CASSLAGMGGYEQYF
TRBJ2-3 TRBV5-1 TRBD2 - TGCGCCAGCAGCATACTAGCGGGGACTAGCACAGATACGCAGTATTTT CASSILAGTSTDTQYF
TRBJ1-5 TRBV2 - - TGTGCCAGCAGTCGGGACACATATCAGCCCCAGCATTTT CASSRDTYQPQHF
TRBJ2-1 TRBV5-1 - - TGCGCCAGCACCCCCCGGGGAGGTTTTTACAATGAGCAGTTCTTC CASTPRGGFYNEQFF